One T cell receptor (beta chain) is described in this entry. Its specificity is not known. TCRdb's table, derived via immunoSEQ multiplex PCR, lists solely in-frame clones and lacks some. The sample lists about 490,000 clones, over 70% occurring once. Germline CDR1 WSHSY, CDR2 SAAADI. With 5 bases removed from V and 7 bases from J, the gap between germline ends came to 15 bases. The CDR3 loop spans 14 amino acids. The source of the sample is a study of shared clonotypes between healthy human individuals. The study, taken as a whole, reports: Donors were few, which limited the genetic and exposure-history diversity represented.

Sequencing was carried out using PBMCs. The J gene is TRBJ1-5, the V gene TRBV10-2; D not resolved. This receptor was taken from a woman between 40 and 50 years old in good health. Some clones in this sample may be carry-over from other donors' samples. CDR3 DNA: TGCGCCAGCAGTAGAGGCAGCACTGCCCAGCCCCAGCATTTT. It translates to CASSRGSTAQPQHF.